The 26 T cell receptor beta chains reported below all come from one sample, sequenced in a study of shared clonotypes between healthy human individuals. Method: immunoSEQ multiplex PCR; TCRdb's copy keeps in-frame clones and lacks some. The table lists around 1.5 million clones, approximately 98% of them singletons. The sequencing sample was made of naive CD4+ T cells sorted from blood. Subset specified: CD45RA+ positively selected. The receptors were gathered from a man aged 25 to 40 in good health.

The chain combines TRBV7-2 with TRBJ1-3; D not certain. Looked up from germline, CDR1 is SGHTA and CDR2 is FQGNSA. This CDR3 region has 13 residues. V was trimmed by 2 bases and J by 1 base, leaving 3 bases between them. The CDR3, as DNA: TGTGCCAGCAGCTTATCGTCTGGAAACACCATATATTTT. Amino acid sequence: CASSLSSGNTIYF. The full variable domain, completed using reference TRBV7-2 and TRBJ1-3, is GAGVSQSPSNKVTEKGKDVELRCDPISGHTALYWYRQSLGQGLEFLIYFQGNSAPDKSGLPSDRFSAERTGGSVSTLTIQRTQQEDSAVYLCASSLSSGNTIYFGEGSWLTVV.

The genes are TRBV23-1 and TRBJ2-1, with D possibly TRBD1 on 6 matching bases. TRBV23-1 is assigned to the ORF class and has an uncertain function. This CDR3 has 15 residues. Trimming took 8 bases from V and 0 from J, leaving 14 bases between them. The CDR3 DNA follows: TGCGCCAGCCCGGGACACCGAATCTCCTACAATGAGCAGTTCTTC. Translated: CASPGHRISYNEQFF.

The chain links TRBV29-1 to TRBJ2-7, with D tentatively TRBD1 or TRBD2 (5 bases each). The CDR3 has 12 residues. The germline gives CDR1 SQVTM, CDR2 ANQGSEA. The V end lost 7 bases, the J end lost 3 bases, and 13 bases lay between the germline ends. The CDR3 coding sequence is TGCAGCGCCCGGGACGGGAACTACGAGCAGTACTTC. It specifies CSARDGNYEQYF.

This chain connects TRBV6-5 to TRBJ2-7, with D unclear. V lost 7 bases and J 4 bases, leaving 8 bases between the germline ends. Germline V CDR1 and CDR2: MNHEY, SVGAGI. The CDR3 runs 11 residues. The CDR3 nucleotides are TGTGCCAGCACCGATCGATACGAGCAGTACTTC. This encodes CASTDRYEQYF.

The chain couples TRBV6-6 to TRBJ2-1; 15 nucleotides match TRBD2. The CDR3 covers 14 residues. V lost 6 bases and J lost 7; bases outside the gene matches: 1. Germline loops: CDR1 MNHNY, CDR2 SVGAGI (reference sequence). CDR3 sequence: CASRGTSGGNEQFF. The CDR3 coding sequence is TGTGCCAGCAGGGGGACTAGCGGGGGGAATGAGCAGTTCTTC.

The V gene is TRBV6-6, the J gene TRBJ2-5; the match to TRBD1 covers 7 bases. This CDR3 comprises 16 residues. Germline-derived CDR1 and CDR2 are MNHNY and SVGAGI (reference sequence). J lost 4 bases, V lost 0 bases, and 8 bases had no gene match. CDR3 region: CASSYSRQGIVETQYF. CDR3 sequence (DNA): TGTGCCAGCAGTTACTCGCGACAGGGAATTGTAGAGACCCAGTACTTC.

The chain combines TRBV27 with TRBJ2-1, with 7 bases identical to TRBD2. The germline CDR1 and CDR2 sequences are MNHEY and SMNVEV (reference sequence). J gave up 0 bases and V 7 bases, and 9 bases lay outside the gene matches. The CDR3 has 16 residues. The CDR3: CASTHWRGSSYNEQFF. The CDR3 DNA reads as TGTGCCAGCACCCATTGGCGCGGGAGCTCCTACAATGAGCAGTTCTTC.

The chain links TRBV18 to TRBJ2-2, with D uncertain. Germline assignment: CDR1 KGHSH and CDR2 LQKENI. The length of the CDR3 is 15 residues. V shed 2 bases and J shed 6 bases, with 13 bases lying between them. The CDR3, as DNA: TGTGCCAGCTCACCAAATAAGGGTGTTGCCGGGGAGCTGTTTTTT. Translating gives CASSPNKGVAGELFF.

The chain combines TRBV10-3 with TRBJ1-5; no reliable D call. V gave up 0 bases and J gave up 1 base, with 10 bases separating them. The germline V gene has CDR1 ENHRY and CDR2 SYGVKD. The CDR3 is 16 residues long. CDR3 sequence: CAISESLTWSNQPQHF. The CDR3 DNA reads as TGTGCCATCAGTGAGTCCTTGACATGGAGCAATCAGCCCCAGCATTTT.

This chain connects TRBV5-1 to TRBJ2-3; 7 positions agree with TRBD1. This CDR3 is built from 17 residues. Looked up from germline, CDR1 is SGHRS and CDR2 is YFSETQ. After removal of 7 bases from V and 3 bases from J, the junction contained 17 bases not matched to a gene. CDR3 sequence reads: CASAPLKLTGYTDTQYF. The CDR3 nucleotides are TGCGCCAGCGCCCCCTTAAAATTGACAGGGTATACAGATACGCAGTATTTT.

The chain recombines TRBV30 with TRBJ1-5; D is ambiguous. Germline-derived CDR1 and CDR2 are GTSNPN and SVGIG (reference sequence). The V end was cut by 0 bases, the J end by 4 bases, with 10 bases between. The CDR3 totals 14 residues. For the CDR3, the DNA is TGTGCCTGGAGTGTAGGCCAGAAGAATCAGCCCCAGCATTTT. It yields the protein CAWSVGQKNQPQHF.

CDR3 nucleotide sequence: TGTGCCAGCTCACCAGATCTTCGCGCTGAAGCTTTCTTT. It translates to CASSPDLRAEAFF. The chain joins TRBV18 to TRBJ1-1, with D unclear. Germline V gene sequence: CDR1 KGHSH, CDR2 LQKENI. Between the trimmed V and J ends, which lost 2 bases and 6 bases, there was a span of 10 bases. The CDR3 totals 13 residues.

The V gene is TRBV5-1, the J gene TRBJ2-3; TRBD2 aligns across 7 bases. After removal of 4 bases from V and 2 bases from J, the junction contained 10 bases not matched to a gene. Germline V gene data show CDR1 as SGHRS and CDR2 as YFSETQ. This CDR3 is 16 amino acids long. CDR3 nucleotides: TGCGCCAGCAGCACCGGACTAGGTGCTCTCACAGATACGCAGTATTTT. Protein: CASSTGLGALTDTQYF.

V is TRBV18 and J is TRBJ2-1; TRBD2 is a possible D gene (6 bases). This CDR3 is built from 14 residues. Trimming stripped 5 bases from V and 0 bases from J, with 8 bases between. The germline gives CDR1 KGHSH, CDR2 LQKENI. In nucleotides, the CDR3 is TGTGCCAGCTCAGAGCGGGCCTCCTACAATGAGCAGTTCTTC. This encodes CASSERASYNEQFF.

The V and J genes are TRBV4-3 and TRBJ2-7; 10 nucleotides agree with TRBD2. In germline, CDR1 is LGHNA, CDR2 YSLEER. The CDR3 is 15 amino acids. V gave up 3 bases and J gave up 6 bases; unmatched junction bases: 8. CDR3 sequence: CASSQLTSGFGEQYF. CDR3 nucleotide sequence: TGCGCCAGCAGCCAGTTGACTAGCGGGTTCGGCGAGCAGTACTTC.

The rearrangement uses TRBV5-5 and TRBJ2-7; D may match TRBD1 or TRBD2 (5 bases each). V was clipped by 4 bases and J by 2 bases, with 10 bases between them. The length of the CDR3 is 13 residues. The germline V gene encodes CDR1 SGHKS and CDR2 YYEKEE (reference sequence). CDR3 sequence: CASSRRGTYEQYF. Written as DNA, the CDR3 is TGTGCCAGCAGCAGACGGGGCACCTACGAGCAGTACTTC.

The rearrangement joins TRBV5-1 to TRBJ2-7, with D tentatively TRBD2 (7 bases). The CDR3 extends over 15 amino acids. V lost 0 bases and J lost 5, with 15 bases in between. Germline lookup yields CDR1 SGHRS and CDR2 YFSETQ. The CDR3 region is CASSLAGGGSNEQYF. For the CDR3, the DNA is TGCGCCAGCAGCTTGGCCGGGGGCGGGAGTAACGAGCAGTACTTC.

V and J are TRBV28 and TRBJ2-1, with D unresolved. The length of the CDR3 is 15 residues. Germline V lookup: CDR1 MDHEN, CDR2 SYDVKM. With 1 base removed from V and 7 bases from J, the gap between germline ends came to 14 bases. The CDR3 DNA reads TGTGCCAGCAGTTTATATCCCACAGTAAGGAATGAGCAGTTCTTC. Translated: CASSLYPTVRNEQFF.

The chain has TRBV6-6 and TRBJ2-7; D is ambiguous. The germline V gene encodes CDR1 MNHNY and CDR2 SVGAGI (reference sequence). This CDR3 is 13 amino acids long. V lost 7 bases to trimming and J lost 1 base, with 11 bases between them. CDR3 nucleotide sequence: TGTGCCAGCATCCACCAGTCTTCCTACGAGCAGTACTTC. This encodes CASIHQSSYEQYF.

The rearrangement links TRBV30 to TRBJ1-1; D might be TRBD1 (6 bases). V was pared by 2 bases and J by 5 bases, with 18 bases between. The V gene's germline CDR1 is GTSNPN and CDR2 SVGIG (reference sequence). CDR3 length: 15 amino acids. The CDR3 sequence is CAWSPPPRGRTEAFF. As DNA, the CDR3 is TGTGCCTGGAGTCCCCCCCCCAGGGGAAGGACTGAAGCTTTCTTT.

This sequence joins TRBV18 and TRBJ2-2; D perhaps matches TRBD2 (5 bases). Germline CDR1 KGHSH, CDR2 LQKENI. V was clipped by 5 bases and J by 5 bases, with 21 bases between them. There are 17 residues in the CDR3. CDR3 in DNA: TGTGCCAGCTCATCCCAGGCGGTAGCGATCGGTACCGGGGAGCTGTTTTTT. It translates to CASSSQAVAIGTGELFF.

The CDR3: CASSPRQQGETQYF. The CDR3 bases are TGTGCCAGCTCACCACGGCAACAGGGAGAGACCCAGTACTTC. This chain links TRBV18 with TRBJ2-5, with D possibly being TRBD1 (6 bases). Between the trimmed V and J ends, which lost 1 base and 4 bases, there was a span of 10 bases. The V gene's germline CDR1 is KGHSH and CDR2 LQKENI. CDR3 length: 14 amino acids. Full variable domain (rest looked up from reference TRBV18 and TRBJ2-5): NAGVMQNPRHLVRRRGQEARLRCSPMKGHSHVYWYRQLPEEGLKFMVYLQKENIIDESGMPKERFSAEFPKEGPSILRIQQVVRGDSAAYFCASSPRQQGETQYFGPGTRLLVL.

V and J are TRBV19 and TRBJ1-2; D is unresolved. V was trimmed by 4 bases and J by 7 bases, leaving 19 bases between them. Germline CDR1 reads LNHDA; CDR2 reads SQIVND (reference sequence). The length of the CDR3 is 15 residues. The CDR3 loop reads CASSTAPGRDGGYTF. The CDR3 nucleotides are TGTGCCAGTAGTACGGCTCCGGGCCGGGATGGTGGCTACACCTTC.

The V and J genes are TRBV5-1 and TRBJ1-2, with a possible D match to TRBD1 (5 bases). CDR1 SGHRS and CDR2 YFSETQ come from the germline V gene. CDR3 length: 15 residues. V was cut by 2 bases and J by 2 bases, with 13 bases left in between. CDR3: CASSFGSGVNYGYTF. The CDR3 nucleotides are TGCGCCAGCAGCTTTGGTTCGGGGGTAAACTATGGCTACACCTTC.

V and J are TRBV2 and TRBJ1-1, with 12 bases lining up with TRBD1. The CDR3 sequence is 14 residues long. Germline V gene sequence: CDR1 SNHLY, CDR2 FYNNEI. The junction had 6 bases not matched to a gene; V was cut back by 4 bases and J by 9 bases. The CDR3 DNA reads TGTGCCAGCAGTGCACGCTGGGACAGGGGGCAAGCTTTCTTT. Its translation: CASSARWDRGQAFF.

Comment on this clone: Its ends do not fully match the called genes, so a read error is possible. The chain uses TRBV4-1 and TRBJ2-7; 8 nucleotides line up with TRBD1. Germline CDR1 and CDR2: MGHRA and YSYEKL. This CDR3 is 14 amino acids long. The CDR3: CASSQGDRLTPDLF. The CDR3 coding sequence is TGCGCCAGCAGCCAAGGGGACAGGTTAACACCAGACCTCTTC.